This TCR beta chain is from a study of T-cell reconstitution after alpha-beta-depleted transplantation in children. From germline, CDR1 is SQVTM and CDR2 ANQGSEA. Counting both end residues, the CDR3 totals 12 amino acids. This clonotype was recorded many times. No DNA is shown, since the ends of the CDR3 on it are uncertain; the CDR3 is the one TCRdb lists. As it was prepared, the TCRbeta library received unique molecular identifiers. TCRdb independently ran MiXCR on the PCR reads; one entry per CDR3 protein. The sample has about 480,000 distinct CDR3 sequences, around 12% seen once; the top ten hold about 6%.

The chain carries TRBV29-1 and TRBJ2-1; TRBD1, as called in the table, went unchecked against the DNA. The TCR sequence derives from a human donor who donated a stem cell graft to a child with combined immunodeficiency. The specimen comprised PBMCs from the stem cell graft donor, sampled from the stem cell graft. The chain's CDR3 is CSVATGNPIGFF.